This T cell receptor beta chain was observed in a study of T cell repertoires in cytomegalovirus infection. Study summary: In public TCR beta signatures, there were indications of both CMV infection and matching HLA type.

Study findings and constraints: HLA-C-restricted TCR beta clonotypes specific for CMV led the ex vivo response.

V was trimmed by 1 base and J by 9 bases, leaving 18 bases between them. The germline V gene has CDR1 SGHTA and CDR2 FQGNSA. The length of the CDR3 is 15 residues. This clonotype came up many times. The antigen is not known. TCRdb called the reads again in MiXCR, with one record for every CDR3 protein. The table has 170,000 or so distinct CDR3 sequences, over 13% seen once; the top ten hold 27%. This rearrangement joins TRBV7-2 to TRBJ2-5; no definite D call. Sequences were obtained from PBMCs. This clonotype originated in a human donor in good health (CMV status not recorded). Some clones in this sample may be carry-over from other donors' samples. The DNA for the CDR3 is TGTGCCAGCAGCTTAGGGTCCCCGGCCATCGAGTCCCAGTACTTC. Protein sequence: CASSLGSPAIESQYF.